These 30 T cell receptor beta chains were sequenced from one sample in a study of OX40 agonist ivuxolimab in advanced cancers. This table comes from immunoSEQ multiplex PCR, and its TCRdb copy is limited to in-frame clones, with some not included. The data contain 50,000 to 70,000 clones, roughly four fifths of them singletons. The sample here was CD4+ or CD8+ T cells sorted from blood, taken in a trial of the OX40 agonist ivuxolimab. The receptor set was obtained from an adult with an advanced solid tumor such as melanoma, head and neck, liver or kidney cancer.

CDR3 residues: CASSPAETQYF. The CDR3 DNA follows: TGTGCCAGCTCACCCGCCGAGACCCAGTACTTC. This chain joins TRBV18 and TRBJ2-5; D remains unclear. Looked up from germline, CDR1 is KGHSH and CDR2 is LQKENI. This CDR3 is built from 11 residues. V was cut by 3 bases and J by 5 bases, with 4 bases left in between.

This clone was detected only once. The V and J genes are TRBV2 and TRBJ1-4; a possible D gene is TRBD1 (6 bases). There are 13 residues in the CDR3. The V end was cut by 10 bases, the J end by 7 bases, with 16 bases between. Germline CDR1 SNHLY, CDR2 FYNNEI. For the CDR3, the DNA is TGTGCCAACAACCGGGACAAGGGTGAAAAACTGTTTTTT. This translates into CANNRDKGEKLFF.

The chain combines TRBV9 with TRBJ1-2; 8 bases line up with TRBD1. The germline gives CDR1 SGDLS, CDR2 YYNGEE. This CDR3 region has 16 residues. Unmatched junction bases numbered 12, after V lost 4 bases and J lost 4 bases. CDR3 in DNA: TGTGCCAGCAGCCCAGGACAGGGTGGGGGTAGCTATGGCTACACCTTC. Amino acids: CASSPGQGGGSYGYTF. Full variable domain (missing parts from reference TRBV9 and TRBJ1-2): DSGVTQTPKHLITATGQRVTLRCSPRSGDLSVYWYQQSLDQGLQFLIQYYNGEERAKGNILERFSAQQFPDLHSELNLSSLELGDSALYFCASSPGQGGGSYGYTFGSGTRLTVV.

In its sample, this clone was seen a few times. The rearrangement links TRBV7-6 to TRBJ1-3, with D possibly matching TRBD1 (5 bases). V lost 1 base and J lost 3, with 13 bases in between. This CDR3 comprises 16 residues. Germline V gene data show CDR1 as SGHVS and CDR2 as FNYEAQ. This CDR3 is CASSLVGTALGNTIYF. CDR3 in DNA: TGTGCCAGCAGCTTAGTTGGGACGGCCCTTGGAAACACCATATATTTT.

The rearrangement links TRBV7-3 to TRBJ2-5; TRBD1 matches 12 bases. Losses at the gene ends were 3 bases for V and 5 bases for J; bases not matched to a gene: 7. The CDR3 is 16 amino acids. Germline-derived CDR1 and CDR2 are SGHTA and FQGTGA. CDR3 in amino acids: CASSFAGTGGGETQYF. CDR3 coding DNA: TGTGCCAGCAGCTTCGCCGGGACAGGGGGCGGTGAGACCCAGTACTTC. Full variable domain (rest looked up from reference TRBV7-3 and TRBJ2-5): GAGVSQTPSNKVTEKGKYVELRCDPISGHTALYWYRQSLGQGPEFLIYFQGTGAADDSGLPNDRFFAVRPEGSVSTLKIQRTERGDSAVYLCASSFAGTGGGETQYFGPGTRLLVL.

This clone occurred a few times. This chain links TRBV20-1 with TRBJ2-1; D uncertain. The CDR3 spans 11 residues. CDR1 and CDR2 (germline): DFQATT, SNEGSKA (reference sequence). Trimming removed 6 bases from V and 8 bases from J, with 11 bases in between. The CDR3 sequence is CSAVDVDEQFF. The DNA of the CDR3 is TGCAGTGCCGTCGACGTCGATGAGCAGTTCTTC.

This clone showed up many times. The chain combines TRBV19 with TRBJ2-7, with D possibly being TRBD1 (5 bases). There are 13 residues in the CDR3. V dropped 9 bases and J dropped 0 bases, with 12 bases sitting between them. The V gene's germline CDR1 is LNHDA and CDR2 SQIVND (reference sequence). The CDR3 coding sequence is TGTGCCAGCTCTTCAGGGCGCTCCTACGAGCAGTACTTC. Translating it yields CASSSGRSYEQYF.

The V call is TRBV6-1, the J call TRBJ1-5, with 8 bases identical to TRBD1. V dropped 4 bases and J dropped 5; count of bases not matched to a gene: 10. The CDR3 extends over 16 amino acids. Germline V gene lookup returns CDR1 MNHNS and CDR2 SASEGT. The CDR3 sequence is CASSGSDRGWDQPQHF. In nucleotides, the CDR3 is TGTGCCAGCAGTGGGTCAGACAGGGGATGGGATCAGCCCCAGCATTTT.

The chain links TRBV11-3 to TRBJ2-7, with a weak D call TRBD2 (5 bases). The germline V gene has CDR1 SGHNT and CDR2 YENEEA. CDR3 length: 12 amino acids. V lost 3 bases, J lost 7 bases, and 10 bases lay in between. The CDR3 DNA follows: TGTGCCAGCAGCTTTGACGCGGGTGAGCAGTACTTC. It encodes CASSFDAGEQYF.

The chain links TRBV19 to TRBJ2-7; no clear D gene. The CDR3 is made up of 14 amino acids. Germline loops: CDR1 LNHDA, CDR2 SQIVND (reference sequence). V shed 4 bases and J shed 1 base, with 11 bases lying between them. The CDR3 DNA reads TGTGCCAGTAGTACAAACAGAATATCCTACGAGCAGTACTTC. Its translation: CASSTNRISYEQYF.

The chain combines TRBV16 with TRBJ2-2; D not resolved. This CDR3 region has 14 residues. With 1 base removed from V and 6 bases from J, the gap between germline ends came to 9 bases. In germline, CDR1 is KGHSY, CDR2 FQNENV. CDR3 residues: CASSQFLASGELFF. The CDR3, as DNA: TGTGCCAGCAGCCAATTCTTGGCCTCCGGGGAGCTGTTTTTT.

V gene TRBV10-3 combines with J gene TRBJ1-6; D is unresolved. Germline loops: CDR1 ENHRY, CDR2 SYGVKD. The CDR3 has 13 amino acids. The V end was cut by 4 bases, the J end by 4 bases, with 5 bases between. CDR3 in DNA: TGTGCCATCAGTGGTGGGTATAATTCACCCCTCCACTTT. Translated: CAISGGYNSPLHF.

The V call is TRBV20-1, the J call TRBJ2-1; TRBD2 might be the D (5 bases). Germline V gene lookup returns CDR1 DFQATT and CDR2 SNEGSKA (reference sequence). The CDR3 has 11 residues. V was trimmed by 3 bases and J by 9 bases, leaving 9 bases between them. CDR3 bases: TGCAGTGCTAGTTCTAGCTTTGAGCAGTTCTTC. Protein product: CSASSSFEQFF.

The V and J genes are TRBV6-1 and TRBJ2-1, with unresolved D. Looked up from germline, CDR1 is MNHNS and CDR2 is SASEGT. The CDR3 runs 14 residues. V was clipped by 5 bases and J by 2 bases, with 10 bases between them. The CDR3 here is CASSQLTTYNEQFF. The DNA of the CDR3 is TGTGCCAGCAGTCAATTAACTACCTACAATGAGCAGTTCTTC.

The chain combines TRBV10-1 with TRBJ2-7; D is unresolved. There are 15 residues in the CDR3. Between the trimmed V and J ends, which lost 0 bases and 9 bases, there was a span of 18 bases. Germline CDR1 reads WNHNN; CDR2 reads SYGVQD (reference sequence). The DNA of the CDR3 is TGCGCCAGCAGTGAGTCGATAAATCGTGTCGGTGGGCAGTACTTC. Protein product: CASSESINRVGGQYF.

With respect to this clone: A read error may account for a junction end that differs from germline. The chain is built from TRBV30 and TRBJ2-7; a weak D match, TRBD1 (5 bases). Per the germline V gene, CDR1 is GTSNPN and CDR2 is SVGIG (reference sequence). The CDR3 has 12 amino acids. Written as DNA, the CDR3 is TGTGCCTTAAGGGGCAGTAACTACGAGCGGTACTTC. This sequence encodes CALRGSNYERYF. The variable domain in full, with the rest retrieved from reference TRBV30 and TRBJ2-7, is SQTIHQWPATLVQPVGSPLSLECTVEGTSNPNLYWYRQAAGRGLQLLFYSVGIGQISSEVPQNLSASRPQDRQFILSSKKLLLSDSGFYLCALRGSNYERYFGPGTRLTVT.

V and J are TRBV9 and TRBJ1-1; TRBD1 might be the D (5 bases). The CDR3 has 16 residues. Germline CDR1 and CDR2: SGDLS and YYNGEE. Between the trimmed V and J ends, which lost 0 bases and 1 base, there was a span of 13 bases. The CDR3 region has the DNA TGTGCCAGCAGCGTAGCCCCCCCCAGGGCGAACACTGAAGCTTTCTTT. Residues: CASSVAPPRANTEAFF.

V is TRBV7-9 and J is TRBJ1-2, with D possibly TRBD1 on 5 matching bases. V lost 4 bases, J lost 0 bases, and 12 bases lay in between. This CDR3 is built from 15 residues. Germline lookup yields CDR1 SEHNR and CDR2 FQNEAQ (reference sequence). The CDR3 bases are TGTGCCAGCAGCTCCCGGGACGGAACTAACTATGGCTACACCTTC. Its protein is CASSSRDGTNYGYTF. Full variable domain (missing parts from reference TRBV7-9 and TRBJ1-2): DTGVSQNPRHKITKRGQNVTFRCDPISEHNRLYWYRQTLGQGPEFLTYFQNEAQLEKSRLLSDRFSAERPKGSFSTLEIQRTEQGDSAMYLCASSSRDGTNYGYTFGSGTRLTVV.

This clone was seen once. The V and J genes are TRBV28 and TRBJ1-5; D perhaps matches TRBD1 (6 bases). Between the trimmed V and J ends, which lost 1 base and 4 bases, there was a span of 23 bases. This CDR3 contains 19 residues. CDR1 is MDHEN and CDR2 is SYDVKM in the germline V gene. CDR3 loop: CASSLYGGAVISENQPQHF. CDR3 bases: TGTGCCAGCAGTTTATACGGGGGCGCGGTTATTTCCGAAAATCAGCCCCAGCATTTT.

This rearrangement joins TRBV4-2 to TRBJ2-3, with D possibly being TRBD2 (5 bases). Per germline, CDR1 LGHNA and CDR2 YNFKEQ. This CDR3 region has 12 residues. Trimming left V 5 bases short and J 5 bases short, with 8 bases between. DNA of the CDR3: TGTGCCAGCAGCTTGGAGGTAGATACGCAGTATTTT. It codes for CASSLEVDTQYF.

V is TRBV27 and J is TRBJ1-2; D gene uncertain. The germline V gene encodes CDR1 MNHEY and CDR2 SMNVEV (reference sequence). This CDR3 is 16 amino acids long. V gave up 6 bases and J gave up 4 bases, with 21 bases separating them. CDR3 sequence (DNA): TGTGCCAGCAGAGTTTTGGTCTCCGGGCCCAGCTATGGCTACACCTTC. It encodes CASRVLVSGPSYGYTF.

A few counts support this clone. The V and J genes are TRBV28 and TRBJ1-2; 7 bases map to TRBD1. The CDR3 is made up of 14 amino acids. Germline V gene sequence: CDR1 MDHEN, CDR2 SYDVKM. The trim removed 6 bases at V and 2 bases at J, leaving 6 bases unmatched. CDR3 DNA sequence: TGTGCCAGCAGGGAGCCGGGACAGAACTATGGCTACACCTTC. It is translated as CASREPGQNYGYTF.

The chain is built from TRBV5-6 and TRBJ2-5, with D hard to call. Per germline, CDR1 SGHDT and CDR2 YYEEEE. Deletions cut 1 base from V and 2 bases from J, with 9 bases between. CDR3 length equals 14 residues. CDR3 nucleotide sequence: TGTGCCAGCAGCTTGAGGCCCAGACAAGAGACCCAGTACTTC. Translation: CASSLRPRQETQYF.

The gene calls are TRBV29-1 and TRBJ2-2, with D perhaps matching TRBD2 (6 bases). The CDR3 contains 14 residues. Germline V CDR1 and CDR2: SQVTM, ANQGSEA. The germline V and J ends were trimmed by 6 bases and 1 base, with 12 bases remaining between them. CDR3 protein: CSVEGIMNTGELFF. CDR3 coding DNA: TGCAGCGTGGAGGGCATAATGAACACCGGGGAGCTGTTTTTT.

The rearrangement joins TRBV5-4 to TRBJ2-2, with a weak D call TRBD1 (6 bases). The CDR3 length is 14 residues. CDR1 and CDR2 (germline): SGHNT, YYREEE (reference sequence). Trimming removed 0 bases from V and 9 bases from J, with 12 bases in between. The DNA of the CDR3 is TGTGCCAGCAGCTTGGACAGGGTTAACCGGGAGCTGTTTTTT. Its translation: CASSLDRVNRELFF.

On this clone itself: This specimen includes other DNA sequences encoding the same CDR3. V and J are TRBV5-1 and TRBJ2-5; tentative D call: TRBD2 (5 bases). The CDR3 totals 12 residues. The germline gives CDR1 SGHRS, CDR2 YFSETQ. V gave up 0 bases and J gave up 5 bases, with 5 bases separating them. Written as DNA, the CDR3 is TGCGCCAGCAGCTTGGGGGAGGAGACCCAGTACTTC. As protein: CASSLGEETQYF.

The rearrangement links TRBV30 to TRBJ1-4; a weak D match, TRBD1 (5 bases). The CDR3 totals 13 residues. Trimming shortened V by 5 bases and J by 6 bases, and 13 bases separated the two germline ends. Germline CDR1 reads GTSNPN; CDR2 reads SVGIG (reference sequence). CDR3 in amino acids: CAWLGVSDEKLFF. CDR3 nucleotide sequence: TGTGCCTGGCTGGGGGTTTCTGATGAAAAACTGTTTTTT.

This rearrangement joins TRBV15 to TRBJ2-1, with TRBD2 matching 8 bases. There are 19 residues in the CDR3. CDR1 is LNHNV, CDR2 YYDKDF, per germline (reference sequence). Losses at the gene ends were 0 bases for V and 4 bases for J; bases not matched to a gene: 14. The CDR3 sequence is CATSRDRTSGLRGYNEQFF. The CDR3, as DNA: TGTGCCACCAGCAGAGATAGAACTAGCGGACTCCGAGGTTACAATGAGCAGTTCTTC.

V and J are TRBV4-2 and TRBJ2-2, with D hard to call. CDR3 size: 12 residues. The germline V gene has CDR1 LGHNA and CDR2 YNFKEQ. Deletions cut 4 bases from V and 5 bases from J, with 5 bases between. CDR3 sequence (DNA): TGTGCCAGCAGCCTCTTTACCGGGGAGCTGTTTTTT. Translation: CASSLFTGELFF.

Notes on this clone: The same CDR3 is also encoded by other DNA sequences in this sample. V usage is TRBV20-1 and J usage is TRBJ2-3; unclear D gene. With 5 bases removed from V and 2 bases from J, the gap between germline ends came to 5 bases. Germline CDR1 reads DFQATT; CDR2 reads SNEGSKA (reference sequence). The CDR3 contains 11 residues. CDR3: CSASYTDTQYF. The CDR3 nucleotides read TGCAGTGCTTCTTACACAGATACGCAGTATTTT.